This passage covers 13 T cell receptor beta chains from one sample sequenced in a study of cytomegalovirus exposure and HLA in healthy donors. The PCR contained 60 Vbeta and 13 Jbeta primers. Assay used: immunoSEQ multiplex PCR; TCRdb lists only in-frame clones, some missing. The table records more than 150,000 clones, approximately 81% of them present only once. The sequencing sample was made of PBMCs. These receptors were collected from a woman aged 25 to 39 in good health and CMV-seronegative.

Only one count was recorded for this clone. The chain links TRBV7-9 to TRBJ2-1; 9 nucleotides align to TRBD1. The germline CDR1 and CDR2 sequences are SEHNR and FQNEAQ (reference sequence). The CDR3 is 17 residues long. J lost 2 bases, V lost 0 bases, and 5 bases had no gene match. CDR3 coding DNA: TGTGCCAGCAGCTTAGCGCGAGGGGACAGGGCCTACAATGAGCAGTTCTTC. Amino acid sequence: CASSLARGDRAYNEQFF.

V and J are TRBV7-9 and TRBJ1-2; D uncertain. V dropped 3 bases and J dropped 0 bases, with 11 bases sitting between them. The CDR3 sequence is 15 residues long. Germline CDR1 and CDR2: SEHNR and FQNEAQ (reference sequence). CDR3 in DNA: TGTGCCAGCAGCTTCCCCGGAGCTCCTAACTATGGCTACACCTTC. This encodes CASSFPGAPNYGYTF.

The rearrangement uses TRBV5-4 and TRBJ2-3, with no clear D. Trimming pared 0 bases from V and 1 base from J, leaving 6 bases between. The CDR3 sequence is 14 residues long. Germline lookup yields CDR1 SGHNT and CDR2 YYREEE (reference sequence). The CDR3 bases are TGTGCCAGCAGCTTGGCAACGGGCACAGATACGCAGTATTTT. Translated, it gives CASSLATGTDTQYF.

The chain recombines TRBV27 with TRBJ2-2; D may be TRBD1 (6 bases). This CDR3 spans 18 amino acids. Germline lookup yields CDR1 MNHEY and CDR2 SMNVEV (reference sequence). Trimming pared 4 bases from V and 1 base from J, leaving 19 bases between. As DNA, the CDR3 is TGTGCCAGCAGTTCCCGCCCGGCCCTGGACAGGAACACCGGGGAGCTGTTTTTT. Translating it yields CASSSRPALDRNTGELFF.

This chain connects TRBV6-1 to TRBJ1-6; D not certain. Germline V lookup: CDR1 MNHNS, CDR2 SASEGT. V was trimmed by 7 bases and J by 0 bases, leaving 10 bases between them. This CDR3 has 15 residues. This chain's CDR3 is CASKPLSSYNSPLHF. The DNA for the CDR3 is TGTGCCAGCAAGCCGTTAAGCTCCTATAATTCACCCCTCCACTTT.

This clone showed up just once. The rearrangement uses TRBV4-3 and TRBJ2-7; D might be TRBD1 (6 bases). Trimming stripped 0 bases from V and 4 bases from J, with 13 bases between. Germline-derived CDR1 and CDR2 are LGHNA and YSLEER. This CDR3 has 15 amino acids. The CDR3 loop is CASSQDPNRAYEQYF. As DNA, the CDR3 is TGCGCCAGCAGCCAAGATCCAAACAGGGCATACGAGCAGTACTTC.

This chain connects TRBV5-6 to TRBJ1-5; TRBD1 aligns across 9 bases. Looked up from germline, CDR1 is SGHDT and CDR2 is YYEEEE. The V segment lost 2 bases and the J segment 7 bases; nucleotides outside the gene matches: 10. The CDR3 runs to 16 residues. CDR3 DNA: TGTGCCAGCAGCTTATCCGGGACAGGGTTAAACCAGCCCCAGCATTTT. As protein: CASSLSGTGLNQPQHF. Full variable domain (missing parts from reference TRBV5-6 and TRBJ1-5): DAGVTQSPTHLIKTRGQQVTLRCSPKSGHDTVSWYQQALGQGPQFIFQYYEEEERQRGNFPDRFSGHQFPNYSSELNVNALLLGDSALYLCASSLSGTGLNQPQHFGDGTRLSIL.

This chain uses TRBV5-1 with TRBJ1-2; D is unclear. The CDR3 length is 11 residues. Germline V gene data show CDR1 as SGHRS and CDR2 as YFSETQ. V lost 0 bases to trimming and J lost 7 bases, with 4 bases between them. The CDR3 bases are TGCGCCAGCAGCTTGGACGGTGGCTACACCTTC. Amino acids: CASSLDGGYTF.

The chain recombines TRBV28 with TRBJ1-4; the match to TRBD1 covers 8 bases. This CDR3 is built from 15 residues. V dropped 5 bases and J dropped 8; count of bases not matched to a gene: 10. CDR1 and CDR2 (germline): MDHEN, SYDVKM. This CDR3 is CASSPQQGANEKLFF. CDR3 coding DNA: TGTGCCAGCAGTCCGCAGCAGGGGGCGAACGAAAAACTGTTTTTT. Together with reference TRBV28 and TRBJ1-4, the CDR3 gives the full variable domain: DVKVTQSSRYLVKRTGEKVFLECVQDMDHENMFWYRQDPGLGLRLIYFSYDVKMKEKGDIPEGYSVSREKKERFSLILESASTNQTSMYLCASSPQQGANEKLFFGSGTQLSVL.

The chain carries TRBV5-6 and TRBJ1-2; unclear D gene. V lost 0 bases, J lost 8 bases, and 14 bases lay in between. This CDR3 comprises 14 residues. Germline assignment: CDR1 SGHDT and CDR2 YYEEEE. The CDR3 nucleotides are TGTGCCAGCAGCTTGGACAGTTTATACTCCGGCTACACCTTC. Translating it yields CASSLDSLYSGYTF.

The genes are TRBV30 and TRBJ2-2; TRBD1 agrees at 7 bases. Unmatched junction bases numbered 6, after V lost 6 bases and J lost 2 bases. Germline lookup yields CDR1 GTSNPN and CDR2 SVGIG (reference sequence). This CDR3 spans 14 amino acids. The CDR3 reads CACQGDRNTGELFF. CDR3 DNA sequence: TGTGCCTGTCAGGGGGACAGAAACACCGGGGAGCTGTTTTTT.

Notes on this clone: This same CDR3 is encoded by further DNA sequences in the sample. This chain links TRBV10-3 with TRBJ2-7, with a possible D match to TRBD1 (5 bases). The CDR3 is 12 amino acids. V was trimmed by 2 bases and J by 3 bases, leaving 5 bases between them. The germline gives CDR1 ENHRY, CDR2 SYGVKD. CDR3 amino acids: CAISERGYEQYF. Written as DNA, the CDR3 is TGTGCCATCAGTGAGAGGGGCTACGAGCAGTACTTC.

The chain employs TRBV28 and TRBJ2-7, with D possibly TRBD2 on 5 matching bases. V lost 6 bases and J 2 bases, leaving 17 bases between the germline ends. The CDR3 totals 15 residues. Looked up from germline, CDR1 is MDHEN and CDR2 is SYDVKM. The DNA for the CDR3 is TGTGCCAGCAGCTTCCGAGGGCCGGGGACCTACGAGCAGTACTTC. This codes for CASSFRGPGTYEQYF.